The clone carrying this T cell receptor (beta chain) was counted a single time. It was with a sample-barcoded 5' primer and a J-beta primer mix that a second PCR of about 6 to 12 cycles was run. MiXCR was run by TCRdb on the 5' RACE reads, yielding one entry per CDR3 protein. Here the sample spans under 2 million distinct CDR3 sequences, about 31% being singletons. The CDR3 is 19 amino acids. V was pared by 4 bases and J by 6 bases, with 25 bases between. The germline gives CDR1 SEHNR, CDR2 FQNEAQ (reference sequence). The data originate from a study of blood T cells in healthy people across ages. Per sample, at least 6 micrograms of total RNA were extracted.

The rearrangement uses TRBV7-9 and TRBJ2-6; the D gene could be TRBD1 or TRBD2 (5 bases each). This TCR derives from a woman aged 25-40 years in good health. The sequenced sample consisted of blood. Written as DNA, the CDR3 is TGTGCCAGCAGCTGGGGGTGGGCGATTGCCCCCTCGGAGGCCAACGTCCTGACTTTC. Translating it yields CASSWGWAIAPSEANVLTF.